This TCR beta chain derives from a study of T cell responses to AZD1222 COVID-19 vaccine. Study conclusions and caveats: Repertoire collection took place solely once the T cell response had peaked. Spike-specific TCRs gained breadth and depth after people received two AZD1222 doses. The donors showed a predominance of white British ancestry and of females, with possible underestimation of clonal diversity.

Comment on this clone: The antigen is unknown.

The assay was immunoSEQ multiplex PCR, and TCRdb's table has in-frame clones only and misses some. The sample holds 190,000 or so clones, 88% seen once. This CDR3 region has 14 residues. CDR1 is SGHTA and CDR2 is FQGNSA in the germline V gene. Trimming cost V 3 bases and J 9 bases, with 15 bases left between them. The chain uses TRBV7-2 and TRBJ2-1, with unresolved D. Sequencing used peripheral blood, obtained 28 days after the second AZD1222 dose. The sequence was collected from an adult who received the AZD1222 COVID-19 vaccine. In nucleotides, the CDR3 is TGTGCCAGCAGCTTCAGTCCTGCGGTGGGTGAGCAGTTCTTC. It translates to CASSFSPAVGEQFF.